The next 27 T cell receptor beta chains were all read from a single sample in a study of CD8 T cells in ankylosing spondylitis. Findings and caveats of the study: Ankylosing spondylitis blood appeared to carry a characteristic TCR beta motif of roughly eight highly homologous variants.

Their recognized antigens are unknown. TCRdb reprocessed the 5' RACE reads via MiXCR and lists one record per CDR3 protein. The sample records about 390,000 distinct CDR3 sequences, around 24% being singletons. The sequencing sample was made of blood, either unsorted or a sorted T cell fraction (not recorded which). All receptors come from a male donor with ankylosing spondylitis.

This rearrangement joins TRBV5-1 to TRBJ1-1; D unclear. Germline V CDR1 and CDR2: SGHRS, YFSETQ. The CDR3 contains 13 residues. V was trimmed by 1 base and J by 4 bases, leaving 8 bases between them. The CDR3 region has the DNA TGCGCCAGCAGCTTGATGGAGGGCACTGAAGCTTTCTTT. Translating gives CASSLMEGTEAFF.

This sequence joins TRBV3-1 and TRBJ2-1; D not certain. With 3 bases removed from V and 5 bases from J, the gap between germline ends came to 8 bases. Looked up from germline, CDR1 is LGHDT and CDR2 is YNNKEL (reference sequence). The CDR3 consists of 13 residues. The CDR3 reads CASSHGRDNEQFF. The CDR3 DNA sequence: TGTGCCAGCAGCCATGGAAGGGACAATGAGCAGTTCTTC.

This chain uses TRBV5-4 with TRBJ2-1, with 7 positions matching TRBD2. The CDR3 sequence is 16 residues long. Germline lookup yields CDR1 SGHNT and CDR2 YYREEE (reference sequence). The J segment lost 3 bases and the V segment lost 6 bases, leaving 12 bases of the junction unmatched. CDR3 sequence (DNA): TGTGCCAGCACTAGCGGAGCCGACTGGAGCTACAATGAGCAGTTCTTC. Its protein is CASTSGADWSYNEQFF.

The V gene is TRBV29-1, the J gene TRBJ1-4; no clear D gene. In germline, CDR1 is SQVTM, CDR2 ANQGSEA. The CDR3 length is 11 residues. Trimming stripped 5 bases from V and 8 bases from J, with 9 bases between. This CDR3 is CSVREREKLFF. As DNA, the CDR3 is TGCAGCGTTCGGGAGCGGGAAAAACTGTTTTTT.

This clonotype was counted only a few times. The rearrangement uses TRBV29-1 and TRBJ2-5; TRBD2 matches at 10 bases. V was pared by 6 bases and J by 2 bases, with 12 bases of the junction left unmatched. CDR1 and CDR2 (germline): SQVTM, ANQGSEA. The CDR3 totals 16 residues. The CDR3 region is CSVGAGGPSGQETQYF. CDR3 DNA: TGCAGCGTGGGAGCGGGAGGGCCGTCTGGGCAAGAGACCCAGTACTTC.

This clonotype was picked up a small number of times. This chain links TRBV20-1 with TRBJ1-2; perhaps TRBD1 as D (5 bases). V lost 5 bases and J 0 bases, leaving 22 bases between the germline ends. CDR3 length: 17 residues. Germline CDR1 and CDR2: DFQATT and SNEGSKA (reference sequence). CDR3 coding DNA: TGCAGTGCTCCCGCGACGGACGGGACCTTATCTAACTATGGCTACACCTTC. This encodes CSAPATDGTLSNYGYTF.

There are a few counts of this clonotype. This chain joins TRBV12-3 or TRBV12-4 and TRBJ2-7; D remains ambiguous. With 6 bases removed from V and 4 bases from J, the gap between germline ends came to 13 bases. The CDR3 is 13 residues long. The CDR3 DNA is TGTGCCAGCAGACCCTCCCATACTTACGAGCAGTACTTC. Its protein is CASRPSHTYEQYF.

The V call is TRBV28, the J call TRBJ2-5, with TRBD1 matching over 11 bases. Germline V lookup: CDR1 MDHEN, CDR2 SYDVKM. V shed 2 bases, J shed 4 bases, and the junction held 6 bases outside the gene matches. The CDR3 covers 16 residues. The CDR3 DNA reads as TGTGCCAGCAGTTTAACCGGGACAGGGGGTCGAGAGACCCAGTACTTC. This codes for CASSLTGTGGRETQYF.

The chain couples TRBV18 to TRBJ1-3; D gene unclear. The CDR3 runs 16 residues. Germline CDR1 KGHSH, CDR2 LQKENI. Between the trimmed V and J ends, which lost 0 bases and 2 bases, there was a span of 11 bases. The CDR3, as DNA: TGTGCCAGCTCACCACCGGCCGCCGGCGCTGGAAACACCATATATTTT. It encodes CASSPPAAGAGNTIYF.

The genes are TRBV4-3 and TRBJ2-3, with TRBD2 identical over 7 bases. Trimming removed 1 base from V and 6 bases from J; junction bases left unmatched: 1. This CDR3 is built from 13 residues. Germline lookup yields CDR1 LGHNA and CDR2 YSLEER. As DNA, the CDR3 is TGCGCCAGCAGCCAAGGGGGGGGGGATACGCAGTATTTT. Protein sequence: CASSQGGGDTQYF.

The chain is built from TRBV4-1 and TRBJ2-1; 9 nucleotides agree with TRBD2. After removal of 0 bases from V and 6 bases from J, the junction contained 6 bases not matched to a gene. CDR3 length: 16 amino acids. Germline loops: CDR1 MGHRA, CDR2 YSYEKL. CDR3 nucleotide sequence: TGCGCCAGCAGCCAAGATTGGCTAGCGGGAATCAATGAGCAGTTCTTC. Its translation is CASSQDWLAGINEQFF.

Of note for this clonotype: Compared with germline, one end of the junction differs, possibly owing to a read error. The chain has TRBV20-1 and TRBJ2-7; D is uncertain. In germline, CDR1 is DFQATT, CDR2 SNEGSKA (reference sequence). This CDR3 has 14 amino acids. The chain's CDR3 is CSARDTRQIYELYF. The CDR3 DNA reads as TGCAGTGCTAGAGATACCCGACAAATCTACGAGCTGTACTTC.

The rearrangement links TRBV20-1 to TRBJ2-1; 8 nucleotides line up with TRBD2. The V gene end was trimmed by 6 bases and the J gene end by 0 bases; junction bases not matched to a gene: 10. This CDR3 spans 16 amino acids. Germline V lookup: CDR1 DFQATT, CDR2 SNEGSKA (reference sequence). The CDR3 DNA is TGCAGTGCAAGTGTTAGCGGGGCGGGCTCCTACAATGAGCAGTTCTTC. It encodes CSASVSGAGSYNEQFF.

This clonotype was found a few times. The chain is built from TRBV29-1 and TRBJ1-2; perhaps TRBD1 as D (6 bases). V gave up 2 bases and J gave up 8 bases, with 12 bases separating them. The CDR3 is 12 amino acids. In germline, CDR1 is SQVTM, CDR2 ANQGSEA. CDR3 DNA: TGCAGCGTTGAACTACAGGGAGAGGGCTACACCTTC. Its protein product is CSVELQGEGYTF.

The V gene is TRBV5-5, the J gene TRBJ1-6, with D hard to call. This CDR3 region has 14 residues. CDR1 and CDR2 (germline): SGHKS, YYEKEE (reference sequence). The V end was cut by 4 bases, the J end by 7 bases, with 12 bases between. CDR3 sequence reads: CASSPGRTNSPLHF. The DNA for the CDR3 is TGTGCCAGCAGCCCCGGACGGACCAATTCACCCCTCCACTTT.

The rearrangement links TRBV5-1 to TRBJ2-3; maybe TRBD2 (5 bases). CDR1 and CDR2 from the germline V gene are SGHRS and YFSETQ. The CDR3 spans 14 residues. V shed 6 bases and J shed 2 bases, with 13 bases lying between them. CDR3 nucleotides: TGCGCCAGCACGGACTCATACTTCACAGATACGCAGTATTTT. This codes for CASTDSYFTDTQYF.

CDR3 DNA: TGTGCCAGCAGCTTAGCGCAAACAGGGGGAGGAGAGACCCAGTACTTC. Translating gives CASSLAQTGGGETQYF. J is TRBJ2-5 and V is TRBV7-2; TRBD1 aligns across 8 bases. CDR3 length: 16 residues. With V trimmed by 0 bases and J by 4 bases, 7 bases remained unmatched. CDR1 is SGHTA, CDR2 FQGNSA, per germline.

The CDR3 region is CASSEPWFLTEAFF. For the CDR3, the DNA is TGTGCCAGCAGTGAACCCTGGTTCCTGACTGAAGCTTTCTTT. This chain connects TRBV6-1 to TRBJ1-1; D gene uncertain. Per germline, CDR1 MNHNS and CDR2 SASEGT. Trimming cost V 2 bases and J 5 bases, with 12 bases left between them. This CDR3 comprises 14 residues.

This clonotype was seen a handful of times. V gene TRBV20-1 combines with J gene TRBJ2-1; the match to TRBD2 covers 7 bases. Germline CDR1 and CDR2: DFQATT and SNEGSKA (reference sequence). V dropped 0 bases and J dropped 0; count of bases not matched to a gene: 5. The CDR3 has 16 residues. The CDR3 reads CSARDLGGSSYNEQFF. CDR3 nucleotide sequence: TGCAGTGCTAGAGATCTAGGCGGGAGCTCCTACAATGAGCAGTTCTTC.

In its sample, this clonotype was seen a few times. The chain has TRBV7-3 and TRBJ1-1; tentative D call: TRBD1 (5 bases). The CDR3 is 15 amino acids. Trimming pared 4 bases from V and 0 bases from J, leaving 12 bases between. The germline V gene encodes CDR1 SGHTA and CDR2 FQGTGA. The CDR3 loop reads CASSSLAGLNTEAFF. Written as DNA, the CDR3 is TGTGCCAGCAGCTCCTTGGCAGGGTTGAACACTGAAGCTTTCTTT. The full variable domain, completed using reference TRBV7-3 and TRBJ1-1, is GAGVSQTPSNKVTEKGKYVELRCDPISGHTALYWYRQSLGQGPEFLIYFQGTGAADDSGLPNDRFFAVRPEGSVSTLKIQRTERGDSAVYLCASSSLAGLNTEAFFGQGTRLTVV.

This chain uses TRBV5-1 with TRBJ1-5; D uncertain. Trimming pared 4 bases from V and 0 bases from J, leaving 8 bases between. The CDR3 consists of 14 residues. CDR1 and CDR2 (germline): SGHRS, YFSETQ. The chain's CDR3 is CASSPESSNQPQHF. In nucleotides, the CDR3 is TGCGCCAGCAGCCCCGAGAGTAGCAATCAGCCCCAGCATTTT.

This clonotype was seen only once. V gene TRBV6-2 or TRBV6-3 combines with J gene TRBJ1-2, with D perhaps matching TRBD1 (5 bases). Germline V gene data show CDR1 as MNHEY and CDR2 as SVGEGT. The CDR3 covers 13 residues. With 8 bases removed from V and 3 bases from J, the gap between germline ends came to 13 bases. The CDR3 DNA reads TGTGCCAGCCTGACCCCCAGGGACTATGGCTACACCTTC. This translates into CASLTPRDYGYTF.

This clonotype appeared a few times. V and J are TRBV5-1 and TRBJ2-3; 8 bases line up with TRBD1. CDR1 and CDR2 from the germline V gene are SGHRS and YFSETQ. Trimming removed 4 bases from V and 6 bases from J; junction bases left unmatched: 10. This CDR3 has 15 amino acids. The DNA for the CDR3 is TGCGCCAGCAGCCCCGGGACAGGAAGCAGGGATACGCAGTATTTT. Translated: CASSPGTGSRDTQYF.

This chain uses TRBV25-1 with TRBJ1-1; 8 bases are a match to TRBD1. Germline CDR1 reads MGHDK; CDR2 reads SYGVNS. With 5 bases clipped from V and 1 base from J, the junction kept 6 bases outside the gene matches. CDR3 size: 15 residues. CDR3 sequence: CASSLRQGRNTEAFF. DNA for the CDR3: TGTGCCAGCAGTTTACGACAGGGGAGGAACACTGAAGCTTTCTTT.

V is TRBV10-3 and J is TRBJ2-3; a possible D gene is TRBD1 (6 bases). Trimming removed 3 bases from V and 5 bases from J, with 6 bases in between. Germline V CDR1 and CDR2: ENHRY, SYGVKD. The CDR3 totals 12 residues. CDR3 nucleotides: TGTGCCATCAGTGAAGGGGGAGATACGCAGTATTTT. It translates to CAISEGGDTQYF.

This clonotype was seen ten or more times. This chain joins TRBV5-1 and TRBJ2-1, with 12 bases identical to TRBD2. CDR1 is SGHRS, CDR2 YFSETQ, per germline. The length of the CDR3 is 14 residues. The V and J ends lost 7 bases and 4 bases, in that order; junction bases with no gene match: 3. This chain's CDR3 is CASSTSGRYNEQFF. CDR3 bases: TGCGCCAGCTCAACTAGCGGGAGGTACAATGAGCAGTTCTTC.

This clonotype was seen only a few times. The rearrangement joins TRBV9 to TRBJ2-5; either TRBD1 or TRBD2 may supply D (5 bases each). V dropped 3 bases and J dropped 1 base, with 13 bases sitting between them. CDR3 length: 15 amino acids. Germline loops: CDR1 SGDLS, CDR2 YYNGEE. The CDR3 sequence: CASSGRIGTQETQYF. Here the CDR3 DNA reads TGTGCCAGCAGCGGACGGATCGGGACCCAAGAGACCCAGTACTTC.